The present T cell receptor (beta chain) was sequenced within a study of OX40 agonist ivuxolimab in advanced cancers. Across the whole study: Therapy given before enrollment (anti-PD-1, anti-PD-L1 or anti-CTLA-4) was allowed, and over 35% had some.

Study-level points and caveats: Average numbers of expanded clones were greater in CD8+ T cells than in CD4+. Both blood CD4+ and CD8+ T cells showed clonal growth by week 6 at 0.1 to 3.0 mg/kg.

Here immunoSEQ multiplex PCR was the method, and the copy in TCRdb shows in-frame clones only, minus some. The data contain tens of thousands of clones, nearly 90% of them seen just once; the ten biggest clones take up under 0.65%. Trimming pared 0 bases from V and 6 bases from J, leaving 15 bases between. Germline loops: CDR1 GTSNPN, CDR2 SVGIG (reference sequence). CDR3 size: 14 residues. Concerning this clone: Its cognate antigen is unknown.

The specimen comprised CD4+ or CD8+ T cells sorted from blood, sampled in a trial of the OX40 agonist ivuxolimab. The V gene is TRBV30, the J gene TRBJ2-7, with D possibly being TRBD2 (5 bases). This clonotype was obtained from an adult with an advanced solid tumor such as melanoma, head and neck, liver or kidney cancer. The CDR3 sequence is CAWSVERASSEQYF. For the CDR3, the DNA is TGTGCCTGGAGTGTAGAGAGGGCCTCGAGCGAGCAGTACTTC.